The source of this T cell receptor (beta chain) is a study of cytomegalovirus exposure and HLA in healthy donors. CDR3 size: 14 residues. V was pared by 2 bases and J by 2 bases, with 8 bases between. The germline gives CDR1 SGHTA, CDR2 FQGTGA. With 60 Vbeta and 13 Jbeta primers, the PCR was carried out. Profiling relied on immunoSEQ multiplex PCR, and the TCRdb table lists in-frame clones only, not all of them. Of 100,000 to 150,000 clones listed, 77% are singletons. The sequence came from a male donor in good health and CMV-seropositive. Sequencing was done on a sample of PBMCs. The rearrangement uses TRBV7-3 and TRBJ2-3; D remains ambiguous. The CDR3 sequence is CASSLGHPTDTQYF. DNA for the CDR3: TGTGCCAGCAGCTTAGGGCATCCCACAGATACGCAGTATTTT.